This T cell receptor beta chain is from a study of T-cell reconstitution after alpha-beta-depleted transplantation in children. The study's findings and limits: Several hundred expanded graft clones reportedly gave rise to the alpha-beta T cells present about two months after transplant. Surviving recipient T cells and thymic progenitors produced the high day-60 TCRbeta diversity seen in some patients. At the one-year point after transplant, T-cell counts and TCRbeta diversity were found to come mostly from T cells that had been newly produced.

Losses at the gene ends were 3 bases for V and 7 bases for J; bases not matched to a gene: 6. Germline CDR1 reads MNHEY; CDR2 reads SMNVEV (reference sequence). This CDR3 comprises 13 residues. The TCRbeta library was prepared with unique molecular identifiers. TCRdb recomputed calls from the PCR reads with MiXCR, one row per CDR3 protein. The sample yields 780,000 or so distinct CDR3 sequences, roughly 15% seen once. A few counts support this clonotype. As yet, its antigen is unknown. The input for sequencing was PBMCs, mostly from graft donor cells, taken 360 days after TCRalphabeta/CD19-depleted stem cell transplant. This sequence joins TRBV27 and TRBJ2-7, with 7 bases that match TRBD2. This sequence was found in a male patient aged 5 to 17 who had a stem cell transplant for acute lymphoblastic leukemia, so the T cells may come from the graft donor. DNA of the CDR3: TGTGCCAGCAGTTTTTCTAGCGGAGGGGAGCAGTACTTC. It is translated as CASSFSSGGEQYF.